This T cell receptor (beta chain) is from a study of blood T cell repertoires in COVID-19. Study context: Sample material is recorded as cDNA or gDNA derived from T cells, B-cell-depleted T cells, or PBMCs.

Profiling relied on immunoSEQ multiplex PCR, and the TCRdb table lists in-frame clones only, not all of them. The repertoire has about 350,000 clones, over 85% of them found once; the top ten carry over 3.5%. CDR3 length equals 13 residues. Between the trimmed V and J ends, which lost 0 bases and 10 bases, there was a span of 13 bases. Looked up from germline, CDR1 is SGHRS and CDR2 is YFSETQ. The source is a woman aged 55-75 years with COVID-19, enrolled during active disease. Sequenced material: peripheral blood. The chain links TRBV5-1 to TRBJ1-1, with a weak D call TRBD1 (6 bases). CDR3 DNA sequence: TGCGCCAGCAGCTTGGAGCAGGGGCAAGTAGCTTTCTTT. Its translation: CASSLEQGQVAFF.